This is a list of T cell receptor beta chains from one sample in a study of T cell repertoires in ileal Crohn's disease. Sequencing was performed with immunoSEQ multiplex PCR; in TCRdb, only in-frame clones are kept and a portion is missing. The sample records 15,000 to 20,000 clones, approximately 80% being singletons. Material: ileal tissue. Source of these receptors: an adult with Crohn's disease. The conserved cysteine and the conserved F or W are not part of the CDR3 here. Fields, in order: V gene, J gene, CDR3 protein.

v_gene: TRBV27
j_gene: TRBJ2-7
CDR3aa: ASGYEQY

v_gene: TRBV19
j_gene: TRBJ2-7
CDR3aa: AVGRTGENEQY

v_gene: TRBV2
j_gene: TRBJ2-5
CDR3aa: ASRQQETQY

v_gene: TRBV19
j_gene: TRBJ2-3
CDR3aa: ASMTSGGATDTQY

v_gene: TRBV27
j_gene: TRBJ1-6
CDR3aa: ASSLSIIGGNSPLH

v_gene: TRBV19
j_gene: TRBJ1-1
CDR3aa: ASTLDAEVTEAF

v_gene: TRBV18
j_gene: TRBJ1-1
CDR3aa: ASSPTGTNTEAF

v_gene: TRBV18
j_gene: TRBJ2-7
CDR3aa: ASSPPGLGISEQY

v_gene: TRBV6-6
j_gene: TRBJ2-1
CDR3aa: ASSYREHNEQF

v_gene: TRBV2
j_gene: TRBJ2-1
CDR3aa: ASRPTPSTYNEQF

v_gene: TRBV4-3
j_gene: TRBJ2-7
CDR3aa: ASSQFYLRRLGYEQY

v_gene: TRBV28
j_gene: TRBJ2-2
CDR3aa: ASSLLTSGVTGELF

v_gene: TRBV5-6
j_gene: TRBJ1-1
CDR3aa: ASSIPWGGNTEAF

v_gene: TRBV4-1
j_gene: TRBJ2-3
CDR3aa: ASKKWDGSGDTQY

v_gene: TRBV11-3
j_gene: TRBJ1-6
CDR3aa: ASSLEQGGNNSPLH

v_gene: TRBV7-9
j_gene: TRBJ1-5
CDR3aa: ASSSGQGGQPQH

v_gene: TRBV5-5
j_gene: TRBJ2-4
CDR3aa: ASSPSPGTVTFQAKNIQY

v_gene: TRBV6-1
j_gene: TRBJ2-7
CDR3aa: ASGESSYEQY

v_gene: TRBV10-3
j_gene: TRBJ1-1
CDR3aa: AITMGQNPNTEAF

v_gene: TRBV10-3
j_gene: TRBJ2-7
CDR3aa: AISENRALYEQY

v_gene: TRBV6-5
j_gene: TRBJ2-1
CDR3aa: ASSYHNDNEQF

v_gene: TRBV5-1
j_gene: TRBJ1-2
CDR3aa: ASSPGPDSGYGYT

v_gene: TRBV14
j_gene: TRBJ1-5
CDR3aa: ASSVQHNQPQH

v_gene: TRBV6-6
j_gene: TRBJ2-5
CDR3aa: ASTRTGGETQY

v_gene: TRBV25-1
j_gene: TRBJ2-1
CDR3aa: ASSEPGRGGGEQF